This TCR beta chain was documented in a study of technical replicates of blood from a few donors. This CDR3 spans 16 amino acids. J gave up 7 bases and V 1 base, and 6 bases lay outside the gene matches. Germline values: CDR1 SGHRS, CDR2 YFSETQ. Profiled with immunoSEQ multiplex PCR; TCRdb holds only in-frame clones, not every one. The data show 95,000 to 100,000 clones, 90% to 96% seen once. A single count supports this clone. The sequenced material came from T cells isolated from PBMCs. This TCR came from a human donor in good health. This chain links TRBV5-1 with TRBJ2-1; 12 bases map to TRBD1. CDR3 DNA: TGCGCCAGCAGCTTGATGGGACAGGGGGCGAAGAATGAGCAGTTCTTC. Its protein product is CASSLMGQGAKNEQFF.